This T cell receptor beta chain was obtained from a study of cytomegalovirus exposure and HLA in healthy donors. Study-wide points: What a later analysis showed was that several of the most significant clusters appeared linked to common viral pathogens. The availability of immune exposure information extended only to CMV serostatus.

A multiplex PCR was run with 60 Vbeta primers and 13 Jbeta primers. Sequencing was performed with immunoSEQ multiplex PCR; in TCRdb, only in-frame clones are kept and a portion is missing. The sample lists approximately 130,000 clones, roughly three quarters occurring once. Comment on this clone: The target antigen is unknown.

This sequence originates from a male donor in good health and CMV-seronegative. Material for sequencing was PBMCs.

The DNA for the CDR3 is TGTGCCAGCAGTTACGGGACAGGGGACGGAGCTTTGGCTTTCTTT. Translated: CASSYGTGDGALAFF. The V call is TRBV6-5, the J call TRBJ1-1; 10 bases map to TRBD1. Germline V gene data show CDR1 as MNHEY and CDR2 as SVGAGI. This CDR3 comprises 15 residues. Trimming took 2 bases from V and 11 from J; bases not matched to a gene: 11.